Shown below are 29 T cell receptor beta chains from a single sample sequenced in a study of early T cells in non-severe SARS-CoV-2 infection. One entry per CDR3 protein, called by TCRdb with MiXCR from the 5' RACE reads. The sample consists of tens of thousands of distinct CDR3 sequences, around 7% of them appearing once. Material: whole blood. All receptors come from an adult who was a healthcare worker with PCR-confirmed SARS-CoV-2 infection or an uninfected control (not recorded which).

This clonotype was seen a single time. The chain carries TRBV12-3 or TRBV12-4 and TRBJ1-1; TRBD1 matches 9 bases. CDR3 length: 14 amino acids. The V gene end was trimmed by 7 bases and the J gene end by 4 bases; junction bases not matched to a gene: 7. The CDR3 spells CASTLQGALTEAFF. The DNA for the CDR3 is TGTGCCAGCACTCTACAGGGGGCCCTCACTGAAGCTTTCTTT.

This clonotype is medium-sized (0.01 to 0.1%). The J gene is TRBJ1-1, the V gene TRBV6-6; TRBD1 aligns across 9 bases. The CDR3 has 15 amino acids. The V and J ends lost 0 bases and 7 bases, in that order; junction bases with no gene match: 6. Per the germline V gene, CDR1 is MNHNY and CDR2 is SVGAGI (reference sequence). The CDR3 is CASSYSTPGQGEAFF. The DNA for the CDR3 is TGTGCCAGCAGTTACTCGACTCCGGGACAGGGTGAAGCTTTCTTT.

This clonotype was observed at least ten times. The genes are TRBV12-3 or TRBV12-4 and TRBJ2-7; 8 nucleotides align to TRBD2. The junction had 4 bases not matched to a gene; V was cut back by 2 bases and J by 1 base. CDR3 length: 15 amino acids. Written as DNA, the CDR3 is TGTGCCAGCAGTTTATCGACTAGCGCATCCTACGAGCAGTACTTC. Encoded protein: CASSLSTSASYEQYF.

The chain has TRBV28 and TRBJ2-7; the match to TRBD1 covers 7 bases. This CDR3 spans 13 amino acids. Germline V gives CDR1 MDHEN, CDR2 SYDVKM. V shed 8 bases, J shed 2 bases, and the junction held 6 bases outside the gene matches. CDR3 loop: CASRTGEPYEQYF. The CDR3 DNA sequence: TGTGCCAGCCGAACAGGGGAGCCCTACGAGCAGTACTTC.

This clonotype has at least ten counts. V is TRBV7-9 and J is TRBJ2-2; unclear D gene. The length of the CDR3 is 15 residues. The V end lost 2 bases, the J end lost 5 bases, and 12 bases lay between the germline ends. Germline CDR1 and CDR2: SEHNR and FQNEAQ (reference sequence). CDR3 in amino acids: CASSLTGERTGELFF. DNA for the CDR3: TGTGCCAGCAGCTTAACGGGCGAACGGACCGGGGAGCTGTTTTTT.

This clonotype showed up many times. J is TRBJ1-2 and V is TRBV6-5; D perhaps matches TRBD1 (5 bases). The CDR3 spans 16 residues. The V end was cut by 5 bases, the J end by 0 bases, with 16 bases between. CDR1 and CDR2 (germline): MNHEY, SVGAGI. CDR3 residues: CASSRGLKVANYGYTF. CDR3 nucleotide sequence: TGTGCCAGCAGTAGGGGTTTGAAGGTAGCTAACTATGGCTACACCTTC.

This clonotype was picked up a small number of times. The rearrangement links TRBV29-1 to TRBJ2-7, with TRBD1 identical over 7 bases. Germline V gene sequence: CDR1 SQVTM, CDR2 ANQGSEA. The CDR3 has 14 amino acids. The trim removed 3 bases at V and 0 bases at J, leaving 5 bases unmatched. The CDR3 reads CSVEVQGDSYEQYF. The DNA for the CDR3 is TGCAGCGTTGAGGTCCAGGGGGACTCCTACGAGCAGTACTTC.

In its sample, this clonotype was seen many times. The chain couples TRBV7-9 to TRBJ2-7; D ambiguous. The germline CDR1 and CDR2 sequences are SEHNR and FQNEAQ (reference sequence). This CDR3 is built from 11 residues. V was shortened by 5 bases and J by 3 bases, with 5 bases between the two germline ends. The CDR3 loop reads CASSPGYEQYF. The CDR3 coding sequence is TGTGCCAGCAGCCCGGGCTACGAGCAGTACTTC.

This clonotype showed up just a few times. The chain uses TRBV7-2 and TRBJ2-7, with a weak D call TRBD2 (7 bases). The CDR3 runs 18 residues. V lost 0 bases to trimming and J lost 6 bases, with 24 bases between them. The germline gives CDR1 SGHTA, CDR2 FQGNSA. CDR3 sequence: CASSLAHLGAGARVEQYF. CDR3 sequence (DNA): TGTGCCAGCAGCTTAGCGCACTTAGGTGCGGGGGCGAGGGTCGAGCAGTACTTC.

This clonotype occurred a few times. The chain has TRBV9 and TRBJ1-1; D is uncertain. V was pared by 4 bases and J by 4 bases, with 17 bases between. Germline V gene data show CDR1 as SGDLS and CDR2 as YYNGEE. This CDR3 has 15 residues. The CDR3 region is CASSPGLEGLTEAFF. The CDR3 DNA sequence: TGTGCCAGCAGCCCGGGATTAGAGGGCCTCACTGAAGCTTTCTTT. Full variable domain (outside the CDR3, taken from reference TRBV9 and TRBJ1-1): DSGVTQTPKHLITATGQRVTLRCSPRSGDLSVYWYQQSLDQGLQFLIQYYNGEERAKGNILERFSAQQFPDLHSELNLSSLELGDSALYFCASSPGLEGLTEAFFGQGTRLTVV.

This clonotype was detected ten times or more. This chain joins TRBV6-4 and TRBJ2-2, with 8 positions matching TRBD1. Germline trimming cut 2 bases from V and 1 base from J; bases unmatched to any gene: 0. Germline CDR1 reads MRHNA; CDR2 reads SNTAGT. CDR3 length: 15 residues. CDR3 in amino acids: CASSDGTGNTGELFF. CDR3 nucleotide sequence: TGTGCCAGCAGTGACGGGACAGGGAACACCGGGGAGCTGTTTTTT.

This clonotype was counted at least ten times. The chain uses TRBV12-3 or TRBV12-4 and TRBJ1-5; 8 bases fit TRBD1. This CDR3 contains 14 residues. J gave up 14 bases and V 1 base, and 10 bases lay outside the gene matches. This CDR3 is CASSLGQGSMAEHF. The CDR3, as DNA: TGTGCCAGCAGTTTAGGACAGGGGAGTATGGCGGAGCATTTT.

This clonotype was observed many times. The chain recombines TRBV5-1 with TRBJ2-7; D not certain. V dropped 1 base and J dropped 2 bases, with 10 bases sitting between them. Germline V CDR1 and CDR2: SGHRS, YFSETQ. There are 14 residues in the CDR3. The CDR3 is CASSLSANTYEQYF. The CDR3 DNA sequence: TGCGCCAGCAGCTTGTCGGCCAACACCTACGAGCAGTACTTC.

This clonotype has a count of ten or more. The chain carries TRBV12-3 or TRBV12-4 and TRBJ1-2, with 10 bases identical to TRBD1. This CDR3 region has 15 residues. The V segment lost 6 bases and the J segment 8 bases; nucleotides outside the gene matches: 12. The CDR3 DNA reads TGTGCCAGCAGCAAAACCGGGACAGGGGTAGGAGGCTACACCTTC. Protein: CASSKTGTGVGGYTF.

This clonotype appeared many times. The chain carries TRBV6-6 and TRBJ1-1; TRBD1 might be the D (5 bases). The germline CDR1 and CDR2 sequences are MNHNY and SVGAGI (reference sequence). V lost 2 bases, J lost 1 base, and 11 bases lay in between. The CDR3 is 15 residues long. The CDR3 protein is CASSYQGTGNTEAFF. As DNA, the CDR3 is TGTGCCAGCAGTTACCAGGGTACTGGGAACACTGAAGCTTTCTTT.

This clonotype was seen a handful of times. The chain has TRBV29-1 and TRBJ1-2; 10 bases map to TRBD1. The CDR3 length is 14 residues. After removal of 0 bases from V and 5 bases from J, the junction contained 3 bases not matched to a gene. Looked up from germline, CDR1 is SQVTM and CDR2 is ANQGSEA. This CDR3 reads CSVEERDRGYGYTF. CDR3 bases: TGCAGCGTTGAAGAAAGGGACAGGGGATATGGCTACACCTTC.

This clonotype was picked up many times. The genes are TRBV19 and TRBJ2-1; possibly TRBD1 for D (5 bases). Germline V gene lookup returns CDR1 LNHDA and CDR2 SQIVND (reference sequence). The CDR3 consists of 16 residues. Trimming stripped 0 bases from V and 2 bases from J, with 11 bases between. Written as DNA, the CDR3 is TGTGCCAGTAGTATAGATGGGAAGGGGCCCTACAATGAGCAGTTCTTC. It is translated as CASSIDGKGPYNEQFF.

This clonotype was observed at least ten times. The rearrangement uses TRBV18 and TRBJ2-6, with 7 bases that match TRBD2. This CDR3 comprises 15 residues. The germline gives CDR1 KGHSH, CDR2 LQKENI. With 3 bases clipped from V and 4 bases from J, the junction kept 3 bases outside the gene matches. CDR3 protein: CASSPLAEGANVLTF. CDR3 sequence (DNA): TGTGCCAGCTCACCGCTAGCGGAAGGGGCCAACGTCCTGACTTTC.

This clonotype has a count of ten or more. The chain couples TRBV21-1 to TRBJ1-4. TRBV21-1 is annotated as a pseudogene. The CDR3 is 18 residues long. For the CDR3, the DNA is TGTGCCAGCAGCTCTAAAAAGGGGAGGGAAGCAACTAATGAAAAACTGTTTTTT. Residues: CASSSKKGREATNEKLFF.

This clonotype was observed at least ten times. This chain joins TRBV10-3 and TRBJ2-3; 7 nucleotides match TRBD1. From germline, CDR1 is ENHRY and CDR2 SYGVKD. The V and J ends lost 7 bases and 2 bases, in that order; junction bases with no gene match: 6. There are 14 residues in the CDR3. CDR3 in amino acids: CAINPGQNTDTQYF. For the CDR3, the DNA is TGTGCCATCAACCCGGGACAGAACACAGATACGCAGTATTTT.

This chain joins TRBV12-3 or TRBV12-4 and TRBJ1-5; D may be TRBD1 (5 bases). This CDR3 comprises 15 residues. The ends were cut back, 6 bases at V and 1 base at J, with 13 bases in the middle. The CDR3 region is CASSLAGSSNQPQHF. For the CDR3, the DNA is TGTGCCAGCAGCCTGGCAGGGAGCAGCAATCAGCCCCAGCATTTT.

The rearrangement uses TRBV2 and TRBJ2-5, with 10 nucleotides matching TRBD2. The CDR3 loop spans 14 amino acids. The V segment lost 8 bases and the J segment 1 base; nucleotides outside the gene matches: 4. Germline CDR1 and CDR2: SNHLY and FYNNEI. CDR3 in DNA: TGTGCCAGCCATGAGCGGGAGGGCCAAGAGACCCAGTACTTC. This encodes CASHEREGQETQYF.

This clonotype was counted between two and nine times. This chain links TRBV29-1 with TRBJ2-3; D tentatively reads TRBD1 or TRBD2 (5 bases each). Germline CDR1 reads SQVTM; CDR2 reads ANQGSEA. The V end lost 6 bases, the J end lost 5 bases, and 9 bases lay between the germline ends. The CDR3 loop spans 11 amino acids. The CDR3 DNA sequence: TGCAGCGTCGGGACGGGAGATACGCAGTATTTT. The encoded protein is CSVGTGDTQYF.

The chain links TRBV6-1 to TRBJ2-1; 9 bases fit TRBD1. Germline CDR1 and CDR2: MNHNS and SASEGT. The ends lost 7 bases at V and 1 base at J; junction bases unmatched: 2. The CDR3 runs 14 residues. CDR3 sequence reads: CASKDRGSYNEQFF. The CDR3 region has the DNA TGTGCCAGCAAGGACAGGGGATCCTACAATGAGCAGTTCTTC.

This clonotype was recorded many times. In nucleotides, the CDR3 is TGTGCCACCAGTGACACAGGGTTCTATGGCTACACCTTC. Translation gives CATSDTGFYGYTF. The genes are TRBV24-1 and TRBJ1-2; perhaps TRBD1 as D (6 bases). V dropped 4 bases and J dropped 4 bases, with 9 bases sitting between them. Germline-derived CDR1 and CDR2 are KGHDR and SFDVKD. This CDR3 has 13 amino acids.

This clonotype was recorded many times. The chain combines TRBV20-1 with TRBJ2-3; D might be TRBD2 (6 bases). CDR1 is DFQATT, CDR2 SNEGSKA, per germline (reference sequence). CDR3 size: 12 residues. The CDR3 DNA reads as TGCAGCCGGGAGCAGGTCACAGATACGCAGTATTTT. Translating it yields CSREQVTDTQYF.

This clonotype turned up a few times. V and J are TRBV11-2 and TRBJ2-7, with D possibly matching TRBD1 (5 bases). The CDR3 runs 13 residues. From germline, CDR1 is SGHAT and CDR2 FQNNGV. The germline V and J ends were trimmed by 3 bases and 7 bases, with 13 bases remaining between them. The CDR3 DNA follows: TGTGCCAGCAGCTTGGTGGCAGGGTGGGAGCAGTACTTC. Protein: CASSLVAGWEQYF.

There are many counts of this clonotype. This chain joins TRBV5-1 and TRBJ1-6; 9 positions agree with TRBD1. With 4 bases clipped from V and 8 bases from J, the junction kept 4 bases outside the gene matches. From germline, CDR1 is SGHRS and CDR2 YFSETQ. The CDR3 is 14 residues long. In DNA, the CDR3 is TGCGCCAGCAGCCCAGGACAGGGGCATTCACCCCTCCACTTT. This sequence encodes CASSPGQGHSPLHF. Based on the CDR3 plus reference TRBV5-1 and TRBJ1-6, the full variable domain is KAGVTQTPRYLIKTRGQQVTLSCSPISGHRSVSWYQQTPGQGLQFLFEYFSETQRNKGNFPGRFSGRQFSNSRSEMNVSTLELGDSALYLCASSPGQGHSPLHFGNGTRLTVT.

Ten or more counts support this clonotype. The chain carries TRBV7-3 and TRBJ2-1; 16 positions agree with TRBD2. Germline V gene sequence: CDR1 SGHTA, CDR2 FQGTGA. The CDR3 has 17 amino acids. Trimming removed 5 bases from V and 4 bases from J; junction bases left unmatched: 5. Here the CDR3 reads CASSPGLAGGRYNEQFF. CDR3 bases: TGTGCCAGCAGCCCGGGACTAGCGGGAGGGCGTTACAATGAGCAGTTCTTC.